Listed below are T cell receptor beta chains from one sample, sequenced in a study of T cells in Graves' hyperthyroidism and ophthalmopathy. TCRdb itself ran the multiplex PCR reads through MiXCR, one entry per CDR3 protein. The table has hundreds of thousands of distinct CDR3 sequences, around 39% seen once. Sequences were obtained from blood. All receptors derive from a man between 18 and 35 years old with Graves' hyperthyroidism. The CDR3 runs from the conserved cysteine through the conserved F or W. A D gene is named only where the DNA matches it firmly. The size entry is marked missing in some rows and otherwise reads once, few, many or a size class.

d_call	v_call	cdr3_length	clone_size	j_call	cdr3_nt	cdr3_aa
NA	TRBV10-3	12	many	TRBJ2-5	TGTGCCATTAGGGCGGAGGGGGAGACCCAGTACTTC	CAIRAEGETQYF
NA	TRBV6-1	14	NA	TRBJ1-4	TGTGCCAGCAGCTTGGAAGGGGAGGCAGAAAAACTGTTTTTT	CASSLEGEAEKLFF
NA	TRBV19	16	many	TRBJ2-6	TGTGCCAGTAGTATAGTCAACAGGGCCGGGGCCAACGTCCTGACTTTC	CASSIVNRAGANVLTF
NA	TRBV12-3/TRBV12-4	15	many	TRBJ1-3	TGTGCCAGCAGTTTATTTCGCAGCTCTGGAAACACCATATATTTT	CASSLFRSSGNTIYF
NA	TRBV2	15	many	TRBJ1-2	TGTGCCAGCAGCCTGGGACTTACCGGGCGTTATGGCTACACCTTC	CASSLGLTGRYGYTF
TRBD2	TRBV7-9	15	NA	TRBJ2-7	TGTGCCAGCAGCTTAGGTGGGCGGGAGATAGGGGAGCAGTACTTC	CASSLGGREIGEQYF
NA	TRBV10-3	13	many	TRBJ2-5	TGTGCCGCAGGGGCCTCCCTTAGAGAGACCCAGTACTTC	CAAGASLRETQYF
NA	TRBV12-3/TRBV12-4	16	NA	TRBJ1-5	TGTGCCAGCAGTTTAGGGCCCGGGGCCCGGGATCAGCCCCAGCATTTT	CASSLGPGARDQPQHF
NA	TRBV14	12	many	TRBJ1-1	TGTGCCAGCAGCCAAGATCTGGGTAAAGCTTTCTTT	CASSQDLGKAFF
NA	TRBV2	15	NA	TRBJ1-1	TGTGCCAGCAGAAACCCCTCGGGGAGGGACACTGAAGCTTTCTTT	CASRNPSGRDTEAFF
NA	TRBV4-1	12	many	TRBJ1-1	TGCGCCAGCAGCCAAGCCCAGGGTGAAGCTTTCTTT	CASSQAQGEAFF
NA	TRBV25-1	15	NA	TRBJ1-3	TGTGCCAGCAGTTTTTCCTCAGGGAGTGGAAACACCATATATTTT	CASSFSSGSGNTIYF
NA	TRBV7-9	16	NA	TRBJ1-6	TGTGCCAGCAGTTTCGATTACAGGGCCTATAATTCACCCCCCCACTTT	CASSFDYRAYNSPPHF
NA	TRBV9	15	few	TRBJ1-4	TGTGCCAGCAGCTCCGAGGTCGGAGCTAATGAAAAACTGTTTTTT	CASSSEVGANEKLFF
TRBD1	TRBV20-1	15	NA	TRBJ2-2	TGCAGTGCAAAAGTCGGGACAGAGAACACCGGGGAGCTGTTTTTT	CSAKVGTENTGELFF
NA	TRBV7-2	13	few	TRBJ2-7	TGTGCCAGCAGTTATCAGCGCACCTACGAGCAGTACTTC	CASSYQRTYEQYF
NA	TRBV7-8	16	NA	TRBJ1-3	TGTGCCAGCAGCGCCCGTGGGGGTCGATTGGGAAACACCATATATTTT	CASSARGGRLGNTIYF
NA	TRBV19	12	NA	TRBJ2-2	TGTGCCAGTCACCAGAACACCGGGGAGCTGTTTTTT	CASHQNTGELFF
NA	TRBV11-2	15	NA	TRBJ1-2	TGTGCCAGCAGCTTAGAGGGGGGGGCGGACTATGGCTACACCTTC	CASSLEGGADYGYTF
NA	TRBV6-6	13	once	TRBJ2-2	TGTGCCAGCAGTTACGTAGGGTCCGGGGAGCTGTTTTTT	CASSYVGSGELFF